This TCR beta chain was identified in a study of T cell responses to AZD1222 COVID-19 vaccine. Study observations and caveats: Increases in Spike-specific TCR breadth and depth were seen after two AZD1222 doses. There were repertoire samples only from the period after the peak T cell response. Nearly half of spike-specific TCRs reportedly go after variant regions that carry no mutations. White British ancestry dominated among donors, who included more females, and clonal diversity was possibly underestimated.

This CDR3 is 15 amino acids long. V trimming: 4 bases; J trimming: 5 bases; junction bases outside the gene matches: 9. Germline V CDR1 and CDR2: SGHRS, YFSETQ. Turning to this clone: Its target is not known.

TCRdb's table, derived via immunoSEQ multiplex PCR, lists solely in-frame clones and lacks some. The sample consists of more than 50,000 clones, 87% of them appearing once. This clonotype was obtained from an adult in good health. The chain combines TRBV5-1 with TRBJ2-3, with TRBD1 matching 8 bases. The sequencing here drew on peripheral blood, taken on day 0 of AZD1222 vaccination. The CDR3 is CASSQDGQGEDTQYF. As DNA, the CDR3 is TGCGCCAGCAGCCAGGATGGACAGGGCGAAGATACGCAGTATTTT.